Shown below are 26 T cell receptor beta chains from a single sample sequenced in a study of CD8 T cells in Susac syndrome. RNA totalling roughly 0.45 to 1 ug underwent reverse transcription with random hexamers. Using its own MiXCR run on the immunoSEQ multiplex PCR reads, TCRdb lists one record per CDR3 protein. This sample has 95,000 to 150,000 distinct CDR3 sequences, with around 95% found just once. Sequencing was done on a sample of CD8+ T cells from PBMCs. These receptors came from a human donor with Susac syndrome.

J is TRBJ2-3 and V is TRBV27, with D possibly being TRBD1 (5 bases). The CDR3 runs to 13 residues. The germline V gene encodes CDR1 MNHEY and CDR2 SMNVEV (reference sequence). V was cut by 4 bases and J by 3 bases, with 8 bases left in between. This CDR3 is CASSSQGTDTQYF. In DNA form, the CDR3 reads TGTGCCAGCAGTTCCCAGGGAACAGATACGCAGTATTTT.

This sequence joins TRBV13 and TRBJ2-7; a weak D match, TRBD1 (5 bases). Between the trimmed V and J ends, which lost 5 bases and 0 bases, there was a span of 11 bases. The V gene's germline CDR1 is PRHDT and CDR2 FYEKMQ (reference sequence). CDR3 length equals 14 residues. Here the CDR3 reads CASSADTNSYEQYF. CDR3 DNA sequence: TGTGCCAGCAGCGCGGACACCAACTCCTACGAGCAGTACTTC.

The gene calls are TRBV27 and TRBJ1-1, with unresolved D. Trimming cost V 4 bases and J 3 bases, with 9 bases left between them. Germline assignment: CDR1 MNHEY and CDR2 SMNVEV (reference sequence). The CDR3 length is 13 residues. Here the CDR3 reads CASSSYSYTEAFF. DNA for the CDR3: TGTGCCAGCAGTTCGTACAGCTACACTGAAGCTTTCTTT.

V usage is TRBV5-6 and J usage is TRBJ2-7; D ambiguous. The V gene's germline CDR1 is SGHDT and CDR2 YYEEEE. V was shortened by 4 bases and J by 6 bases, with 14 bases between the two germline ends. The CDR3 loop spans 13 amino acids. The DNA for the CDR3 is TGTGCCAGCAGCCCCACGAGCTTAGGCGAGCAGTACTTC. Translating it yields CASSPTSLGEQYF.

CDR3: CASSITGGDNEQFF. The CDR3 DNA reads as TGTGCCAGCAGCATAACCGGGGGTGACAATGAGCAGTTCTTC. The J gene is TRBJ2-1, the V gene TRBV7-9; perhaps TRBD2 as D (6 bases). V was clipped by 5 bases and J by 5 bases, with 13 bases between them. This CDR3 spans 14 amino acids. CDR1 is SEHNR and CDR2 is FQNEAQ in the germline V gene (reference sequence). Combining the CDR3 with reference TRBV7-9 and TRBJ2-1 gives the whole variable domain DTGVSQNPRHKITKRGQNVTFRCDPISEHNRLYWYRQTLGQGPEFLTYFQNEAQLEKSRLLSDRFSAERPKGSFSTLEIQRTEQGDSAMYLCASSITGGDNEQFFGPGTRLTVL.

The V gene is TRBV4-1, the J gene TRBJ1-2; tentative D call: TRBD1 (6 bases). V lost 6 bases and J lost 8, with 16 bases in between. CDR3 length equals 13 residues. Germline loops: CDR1 MGHRA, CDR2 YSYEKL. CDR3 bases: TGCGCCAGCAGGGAAGGGGGGGCGCCCGGCTACACCTTC. Translating gives CASREGGAPGYTF.

The V gene is TRBV7-9, the J gene TRBJ2-2; 9 positions agree with TRBD1. Germline trimming cut 6 bases from V and 0 bases from J; bases unmatched to any gene: 2. This CDR3 contains 15 residues. Germline CDR1 is SEHNR and CDR2 is FQNEAQ (reference sequence). In nucleotides, the CDR3 is TGTGCCAGCAGTCGGGACAGGGCGAACACCGGGGAGCTGTTTTTT. Translating gives CASSRDRANTGELFF.

V usage is TRBV29-1 and J usage is TRBJ2-1; D call uncertain. The CDR3 totals 10 residues. Trimming removed 6 bases at V and 9 bases at J, with 9 bases between. CDR1 and CDR2 from the germline V gene are SQVTM and ANQGSEA. CDR3 nucleotide sequence: TGCAGCGTAGGCGGTCCTGAGCAGTTCTTC. It is translated as CSVGGPEQFF.

This chain's CDR3 is CASSPDLAGGWDEQFF. Written as DNA, the CDR3 is TGTGCCAGCAGTCCCGACCTAGCGGGGGGCTGGGATGAGCAGTTCTTC. The chain employs TRBV28 and TRBJ2-1; 11 bases align to TRBD2. V was pared by 5 bases and J by 8 bases, with 11 bases of the junction left unmatched. CDR3 length: 16 amino acids. Germline assignment: CDR1 MDHEN and CDR2 SYDVKM.

The gene calls are TRBV5-6 and TRBJ2-3; no reliable D call. Germline V gives CDR1 SGHDT, CDR2 YYEEEE. V was cut by 2 bases and J by 2 bases, with 6 bases left in between. This CDR3 contains 13 residues. The CDR3 sequence: CASSFGYTDTQYF. In nucleotides, the CDR3 is TGTGCCAGCAGCTTTGGGTACACAGATACGCAGTATTTT.

This CDR3 is CASRTNRGPNEKLFF. CDR3 nucleotide sequence: TGTGCCAGCAGGACAAACAGGGGCCCGAATGAAAAACTGTTTTTT. This chain connects TRBV6-5 to TRBJ1-4; TRBD1 matches at 7 bases. The J segment lost 5 bases and the V segment lost 6 bases, leaving 9 bases of the junction unmatched. CDR1 is MNHEY and CDR2 is SVGAGI in the germline V gene. The CDR3 covers 15 residues.

This rearrangement joins TRBV6-6 to TRBJ1-1; D uncertain. Per germline, CDR1 MNHNY and CDR2 SVGAGI (reference sequence). CDR3 size: 12 residues. V was clipped by 8 bases and J by 1 base, with 8 bases between them. The CDR3: CASEPGNTEAFF. The CDR3 bases are TGTGCCAGCGAGCCAGGGAACACTGAAGCTTTCTTT.

This clonotype is a singleton in its sample. The chain is built from TRBV30 and TRBJ2-5, with 7 positions matching TRBD1. The germline CDR1 and CDR2 sequences are GTSNPN and SVGIG (reference sequence). V shed 8 bases, J shed 2 bases, and the junction held 2 bases outside the gene matches. This CDR3 is built from 11 residues. The CDR3, as DNA: TGTGCCGGGGACAGTCAAGAGACCCAGTACTTC. It is translated as CAGDSQETQYF.

The genes are TRBV6-2 or TRBV6-3 and TRBJ2-7; 7 bases agree with TRBD2. V dropped 2 bases and J dropped 3; count of bases not matched to a gene: 4. The germline gives CDR1 MNHEY, CDR2 SVGEGT. There are 14 residues in the CDR3. CDR3 sequence: CASSYVSSGYEQYF. CDR3 DNA sequence: TGTGCCAGCAGTTACGTGTCTAGCGGCTACGAGCAGTACTTC.

The V call is TRBV29-1, the J call TRBJ2-3; D gene uncertain. This CDR3 spans 14 amino acids. Germline-derived CDR1 and CDR2 are SQVTM and ANQGSEA. The germline V and J ends were trimmed by 4 bases and 1 base, with 12 bases remaining between them. The DNA for the CDR3 is TGCAGCGTTGCCGTCTGGCCCCGCACAGATACGCAGTATTTT. Protein: CSVAVWPRTDTQYF.

J is TRBJ1-2 and V is TRBV27, with D maybe TRBD1 (5 bases). There are 14 residues in the CDR3. V was cut by 0 bases and J by 4 bases, with 9 bases left in between. Germline-derived CDR1 and CDR2 are MNHEY and SMNVEV (reference sequence). Written as DNA, the CDR3 is TGTGCCAGCAGTTTATCCCAGGGAAGCTATGGCTACACCTTC. Translated, it gives CASSLSQGSYGYTF.

This chain connects TRBV29-1 to TRBJ1-1; tentatively, D is TRBD1 (5 bases). Germline CDR1 SQVTM, CDR2 ANQGSEA. V gave up 7 bases and J gave up 6 bases, with 15 bases separating them. The CDR3 has 12 amino acids. For the CDR3, the DNA is TGCAGCGGGGGGAAGAATGCCCCTGAAGCTTTCTTT. This sequence encodes CSGGKNAPEAFF.

This clonotype has just one count. The chain uses TRBV4-1 and TRBJ1-1, with D perhaps TRBD1 (5 bases). This CDR3 is 18 amino acids long. Germline V lookup: CDR1 MGHRA, CDR2 YSYEKL. The germline V and J ends were trimmed by 1 base and 1 base, with 19 bases remaining between them. CDR3 in DNA: TGCGCCAGCAGCCAAGTTTGGGGAGCAGACAGACCGAACACTGAAGCTTTCTTT. Translation: CASSQVWGADRPNTEAFF.

The CDR3 coding sequence is TGCAGCGTTGAGACAGGGGCCGCAGTCGTGTTTTTT. It codes for CSVETGAAVVFF. This sequence joins TRBV29-1 and TRBJ1-4; 8 nucleotides agree with TRBD1. The CDR3 contains 12 residues. Germline CDR1 is SQVTM and CDR2 is ANQGSEA. The trim removed 3 bases at V and 15 bases at J, leaving 9 bases unmatched.

The chain couples TRBV5-6 to TRBJ1-1, with a weak D call TRBD1 (5 bases). CDR1 is SGHDT and CDR2 is YYEEEE in the germline V gene. This CDR3 is built from 14 residues. With 0 bases removed from V and 4 bases from J, the gap between germline ends came to 10 bases. This CDR3 reads CASSLVEGTTEAFF. DNA for the CDR3: TGTGCCAGCAGCTTGGTCGAGGGGACCACTGAAGCTTTCTTT. Based on the CDR3 plus reference TRBV5-6 and TRBJ1-1, the full variable domain is DAGVTQSPTHLIKTRGQQVTLRCSPKSGHDTVSWYQQALGQGPQFIFQYYEEEERQRGNFPDRFSGHQFPNYSSELNVNALLLGDSALYLCASSLVEGTTEAFFGQGTRLTVV.

The chain recombines TRBV9 with TRBJ2-2; no reliable D call. Germline loops: CDR1 SGDLS, CDR2 YYNGEE. Trimming pared 0 bases from V and 6 bases from J, leaving 9 bases between. This CDR3 contains 14 residues. The CDR3 DNA follows: TGTGCCAGCAGCGTAGACGGGTTCTCCGGGGAGCTGTTTTTT. It translates to CASSVDGFSGELFF. Filled out from reference TRBV9 and TRBJ2-2, the complete variable domain reads DSGVTQTPKHLITATGQRVTLRCSPRSGDLSVYWYQQSLDQGLQFLIQYYNGEERAKGNILERFSAQQFPDLHSELNLSSLELGDSALYFCASSVDGFSGELFFGEGSRLTVL.

The chain links TRBV20-1 to TRBJ2-7, with a possible D match to TRBD1 (6 bases). The germline V gene encodes CDR1 DFQATT and CDR2 SNEGSKA (reference sequence). The germline V and J ends were trimmed by 5 bases and 3 bases, with 14 bases remaining between them. The CDR3 has 13 amino acids. CDR3: CSADTGTIYEQYF. CDR3 coding DNA: TGCAGTGCTGATACCGGGACAATCTACGAGCAGTACTTC.

V gene TRBV30 combines with J gene TRBJ1-1; no reliable D call. Per germline, CDR1 GTSNPN and CDR2 SVGIG (reference sequence). This CDR3 region has 12 residues. Trimming stripped 5 bases from V and 0 bases from J, with 7 bases between. CDR3 in amino acids: CAWADLNTEAFF. CDR3 DNA: TGTGCCTGGGCAGATCTGAACACTGAAGCTTTCTTT.

The chain links TRBV20-1 to TRBJ2-5; 7 bases map to TRBD2. The CDR3 runs 14 residues. V lost 6 bases and J lost 4; bases outside the gene matches: 11. Germline V gene sequence: CDR1 DFQATT, CDR2 SNEGSKA (reference sequence). The CDR3, as DNA: TGCAGTGCGTCGGTCGAGCGGGGACGAGAGACCCAGTACTTC. Translating gives CSASVERGRETQYF.

The V call is TRBV24-1, the J call TRBJ2-2; D remains unclear. Germline CDR1 KGHDR, CDR2 SFDVKD. CDR3 size: 12 residues. The ends were cut back, 7 bases at V and 5 bases at J, with 7 bases in the middle. Here the CDR3 reads CATSLPTGELFF. The CDR3 DNA sequence: TGTGCCACCAGCCTACCTACCGGGGAGCTGTTTTTT.

The chain joins TRBV5-8 to TRBJ1-2, with a tentative D call TRBD1 (5 bases). Trimming removed 3 bases at V and 4 bases at J, with 10 bases between. The germline V gene encodes CDR1 SGHTS and CDR2 YDEGEE. The CDR3 has 13 residues. CDR3 sequence: CASSSGSPYGYTF. CDR3 bases: TGTGCCAGCAGCTCAGGGTCCCCCTATGGCTACACCTTC.